This T cell receptor (beta chain) was sequenced in a study of cytomegalovirus exposure and HLA in healthy donors. Researchers ran the PCR with 60 Vbeta and 13 Jbeta primers. TCRdb keeps only in-frame clones here, not all; method: immunoSEQ multiplex PCR. The sample holds about 130,000 clones, about 80% seen once. Study-wide points: Per a later analysis, HLA-associated TCR beta chains showed more clonal expansion than other, equally common TCR beta chains. Within the data, a cluster of highly shared sequence variants was likely a sequencing artifact.

With regard to this clone: Its antigen remains unknown.

The CDR3 is 11 residues long. Germline V gene data show CDR1 as KGHSH and CDR2 as LQKENI. Trimming took 3 bases from V and 11 from J, leaving 5 bases between them. The chain carries TRBV18 and TRBJ2-6, with D perhaps TRBD1 (5 bases). Source material: PBMCs. This clonotype was sampled from a man aged 25-45 years in good health and CMV-seronegative. The CDR3 reads CASSPRDVLTF. The CDR3 region has the DNA TGTGCCAGCTCACCCAGGGACGTCCTGACTTTC.